This T cell receptor (beta chain) was observed in a study of blood T cell repertoires in COVID-19. Study-wide context: PBMCs, B-cell-depleted T cells, or T cells were the source of the cDNA or gDNA that made up the material.

Sequencing used immunoSEQ multiplex PCR; TCRdb keeps in-frame clones, though not all of them. The sample records a few hundred thousand clones, 75% to 90% being singletons. Living in 24 US areas, the participants were between 18 and 89 years of age. Either two negative PCRs, clearance, or symptom resolution qualified Cohort 3 donors as recovered. The CDR3 extends over 14 amino acids. V lost 1 base to trimming and J lost 2 bases, with 9 bases between them. Looked up from germline, CDR1 is MDHEN and CDR2 is SYDVKM. The sample was PBMCs or T cells enriched from blood (not recorded which). The chain links TRBV28 to TRBJ2-7, with D maybe TRBD2 (6 bases). The TCR was taken from a man younger than 45 who had recovered from COVID-19. This CDR3 is CASSLLGGTYEQYF. Written as DNA, the CDR3 is TGTGCCAGCAGTTTATTGGGCGGGACCTACGAGCAGTACTTC.